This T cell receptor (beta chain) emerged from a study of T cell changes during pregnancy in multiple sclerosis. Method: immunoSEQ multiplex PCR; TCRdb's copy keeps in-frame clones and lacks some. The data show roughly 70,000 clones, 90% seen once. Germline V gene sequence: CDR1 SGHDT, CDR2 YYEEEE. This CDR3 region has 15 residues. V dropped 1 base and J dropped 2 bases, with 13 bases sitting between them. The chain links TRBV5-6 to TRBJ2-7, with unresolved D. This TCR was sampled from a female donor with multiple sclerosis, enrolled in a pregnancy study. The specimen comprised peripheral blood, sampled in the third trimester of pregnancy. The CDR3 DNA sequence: TGTGCCAGCAGCTTGAGGCCAGGTCTAACCTACGAGCAGTACTTC. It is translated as CASSLRPGLTYEQYF.